This TCR beta chain was observed in a study of cytomegalovirus exposure and HLA in healthy donors (dated by TCRdb to 2016 to 2017). Regarding the research as a whole: In an earlier analysis of 550 to 750 of the donors, about 260 Gb of sequence data and just under 120 million unique TCR beta sequences from about 190 million T cells were reported. Across 300 to 400 genotyped donors of the cohort, an average of approximately 240,000 unique TCR beta nucleotide sequences per donor were sequenced, and around 20% of those sequences were non-productive. To decide whether each TCR beta V gene segment behaved as functional or pseudogenic, an earlier analysis of 587 of the donors relied on high-throughput TCR beta sequencing. In a later analysis, previously published TCR beta repertoires from 550 to 750 donors were re-analyzed and high-resolution HLA genotyping was added so that TCR occurrence patterns could be studied. Every repertoire in the discovery cohort had been generated on one and the same sequencing platform. The aim of the study was to test whether cataloging public T cell receptors could identify signatures of past pathogen exposure. The later analysis used no new phenotypic data to find candidate immune exposures, relying instead on TCR beta sequences and their occurrence across donors. In addition to the first cohort of several hundred subjects, a separate validation cohort of some 120 different subjects was used. HLA typing included class I and class II loci at four-digit resolution. Donor age, sex, ethnicity and CMV serostatus were collected together with the repertoire data. An early release covering just under 650 HLA-typed donors comprised approximately 300 gigabases of sequencing data and about 90 million unique TCR sequences. The study used immunosequencing to profile the T cell repertoires of approximately 640 subjects and linked those repertoires to cytomegalovirus serostatus. Of the approximately 400 genotyped donors, over 70% fell in the genetic ancestry cluster associated with self-reported Caucasian donors. The number of donors typed differed by locus, with about 629-640 for A, B, C, DRB1 and DQB1, around 500 for DQA1, approximately 570 for DPA1, and around 450 for DPB1. Roughly five DR-DQ haplotypes were handled as single units for association and clustering, since linkage in the cohort was strong. To predict cytomegalovirus infection status, the study brought together high-throughput TCR immunosequencing, statistical association of individual TCRs with disease status, and machine learning. A later genetic analysis took genome-wide SNP genotypes for about 65% of the roughly 670 donors and used that subset as a discovery cohort. Overall study outcomes, separate from this receptor: The classifier was reported to diagnose cytomegalovirus status with high specificity and sensitivity in both the original cohort and the validation cohort. Some IMGT-functional V segments, including TRBV6-2 and TRBV6-3, could not be told apart with the 87-base-pair reads, so those segments were excluded. Immune exposure information for the cohort was limited to CMV serostatus. A cluster of highly shared sequence variants was judged likely to be a technical artifact of the sequencing pipeline. A further reported finding was that TCR beta sequences accurately predicted the HLA-A and HLA-B alleles for most subjects in the first cohort. In a later analysis, HLA-associated TCR beta chains were found to be more clonally expanded and to have lower generation probabilities than equally common non-associated chains. Sequencing depth was assumed to be roughly uniform across donors in the presence/absence analyses, though that assumption may not hold. Compared with the 666-donor mean, donors in an Asian-associated ancestry cluster had fewer N-insertions in productive TCRs, according to a later genetic analysis. Most TCR sequences were seen in very few donors, while some public TCRs were found in many individuals. Because HLA typing was missing for some donors at each locus, association tests included only the typed subset. In a later analysis, some 17,000 TCR beta sequences were associated with specific HLA alleles at a false discovery rate of 0.05. Seventeen rarely observed V segments, including chromosome 9 orphons, were excluded from the earlier analysis of about 500 of the donors because counts were too low. Correlated functional status among segregating V segments might be attributable to linkage disequilibrium, but an unknown experimental factor could not be ruled out. In a later analysis, most CMV-associated TCR beta chains were found to appear HLA-restricted, with HLA associations seemingly driven largely by CMV exposure. V-gene and J-gene trimming of TCR beta chains was associated with a missense DCLRE1C variant in a later genetic analysis, and the association was replicated in an independent cohort. In a later analysis, TCR association rates were found to vary across HLA loci, with the most associated TCRs seen for DRB1 alleles and the fewest for HLA-C alleles. In the study, approximately 160 TCR beta chains were listed as associated with cytomegalovirus. Broadly in line with IMGT annotations, most TCR beta V segments showed up in productive rearrangements about 87% or about 30% of the time in an earlier analysis of some 590 of the donors. The authors suggested that the approach could potentially be extended to other disease states and immunological phenotypes. The cohort was sequenced for TCR beta chains only, and without alpha or paired-chain data the features that could be detected were limited. Strong co-occurrence of HLA alleles, especially DR and DQ, made assigning TCR associations to individual alleles difficult. Several of the top co-occurrence clusters appeared to be linked to parvovirus B19, influenza, CMV and Epstein-Barr virus, according to a later analysis. Three of the identified cytomegalovirus-associated TCR beta chains were confirmed in vitro to be specific for cytomegalovirus antigens.

About this clone: The target of this receptor is not known. It has no much larger one-base neighbor in the sample; base qualities were not kept.

According to the germline V gene, CDR1 reads MGHDK and CDR2 reads SYGVNS. V is shortened by 3 bases, J by 6 bases, and the region joining them spans 14 bases. Its CDR3 holds 14 amino acids, cysteine through phenylalanine. This entry keeps only the CDR3 DNA: 42 bases, framed from base 1. In total, just over 650 healthy bone marrow donors made up the cohort. Cohort members were all nominally healthy when sampled, although unrecorded immune exposures were likely present. The donor was CMV seropositive and belonged to the group of some 290 seropositive cohort members. A peripheral blood sample was provided by each donor, and peripheral blood mononuclear cells were used for TCR beta sequencing. The Qiagen DNeasy Blood Extraction Kit was used to extract genomic DNA from the blood cell samples. The library relied on the immunoSEQ multiplex PCR assay. For the multiplex PCR, a mixture combining 60 forward primers for TCR Vbeta segments and 13 reverse primers for TCR Jbeta segments was used. A multiplex PCR assay on genomic DNA amplified the CDR3 region of rearranged TCR beta genes. On the Illumina HiSeq System, the amplified TCR beta libraries were sequenced as 87-base-pair reads. The authors' analysis ran thus. A later analysis counted about 80 million unique TCR beta chains across the 666 repertoires, and some 12 million of these chains were shared by at least two donors. A nearest-neighbor algorithm error-corrected the raw reads and collapsed the reads into unique sequences, merging closely related sequences to remove PCR and sequencing errors. To assign V, D and J gene segments, CDR3 sequences were aligned to IMGT reference sequences. For a sequence to be retained, a match of at least six nucleotides to both a V gene segment and a J gene segment was required. Rearrangements were called productive when the CDR3 lacked stop codons and stayed in frame with V and J; all others were non-productive. Following IMGT convention, CDR3 was defined as the stretch from the second conserved V-encoded cysteine up to the conserved J-encoded phenylalanine. Sequences without an unambiguous match to a single V gene segment were excluded from the earlier analysis of several hundred of the donors. In an earlier analysis of about 590 of the donors, a V segment was called functional when productive rearrangements were above 56.7%, and segregating when the standard deviation between donors exceeded 5%. A statistical classification framework was built to diagnose cytomegalovirus status from the catalog of TCR beta chain sequences. V and J gene assignment, in a later analysis, came from comparing TCR nucleotide sequences with IMGT/GENE-DB human TR gene sequences. The TCRdist pipeline was used in a later analysis to assign CDR3 sequences and most-parsimonious VDJ recombination scenarios. In a later analysis, each TCR beta chain was defined by its CDR3 amino acid sequence together with its V-gene family, and reads lacking a unique V-gene family were excluded. As a way to deal with suspected cross-contamination and a sequencing artifact, a later analysis dropped 500 to 700 nucleotide sequences that were highly shared and had low generation probability. A later analysis calculated a clonal expansion index for each public chain from normalized within-repertoire ranks of inferred template counts. Generation probabilities in a later analysis came from a VDJ recombination model fitted to out-of-frame rearrangements, and those results were checked against IGoR. A later analysis scored TCR-TCR, TCR-HLA and TCR-CMV co-occurrence with hypergeometric tests, applying a repertoire-size bias correction to TCR pairs. A later analysis estimated false discovery rates by permuting HLA or CMV assignments 20 times. In a later analysis, co-occurring TCRs were grouped with DBSCAN, and TCRdist sequence similarity was added when clustering was performed within HLA-allele-positive subsets. Repertoires with fewer than 30,000 or more than 120,000 public chains, plus five repertoires with anomalous nucleotide sharing, were excluded from co-occurrence clustering. TCRdb limited this immuneACCESS table to in-frame rearrangements with V and J called. A share of clones is missing; checked studies link under half to unresolved V genes, and the rest is unexplained. Clone size and V and J calls were adopted from that table, with D and trimming inferred from the DNA. The sample table holds 150,000 to 200,000 clones, of which around 80% were seen once. Less than 1.5% of the sample comes from the top ten.

The receptor comes from a girl aged 5-17 years in good health and CMV-seropositive. The sequenced material came from PBMCs. The sequence is built from TRBV25-1 and TRBJ1-1; a weak D assignment points to TRBD1 (5 bases agree). The CDR3 here reads CASSDGRGSPEAFF. The nucleotide sequence is given as TGTGCCAGCAGTGACGGCCGGGGGAGCCCTGAAGCTTTCTTT.